This entry describes one T cell receptor (beta chain). The sample originates from a study of blood T cell repertoires in COVID-19. About the study: PBMCs, B-cell-depleted T cells, or T cells provided the cDNA or gDNA that made up the material.

Trimming shortened V by 4 bases and J by 7 bases, and 10 bases separated the two germline ends. Germline V lookup: CDR1 SGHTA, CDR2 FQGTGA. This CDR3 has 13 residues. Profiled with immunoSEQ multiplex PCR; TCRdb holds only in-frame clones, not every one. The table lists approximately 150,000 clones, approximately 79% of them singletons. The chain combines TRBV7-3 with TRBJ2-2; tentative D call: TRBD2 (5 bases). Sequencing input: peripheral blood. The receptor was derived from a woman aged 55-69 years with COVID-19, enrolled during active disease. CDR3 protein: CASSSALGGELFF. The CDR3 bases are TGTGCCAGCAGCTCCGCACTAGGCGGGGAGCTGTTTTTT.